Given below is one T cell receptor (beta chain) in context. The sample belongs to a study of T cells in localized non-small cell lung cancer. Trimming cost V 4 bases and J 9 bases; bases outside gene matches: 8. CDR1 and CDR2 (germline): SGHRS, YFSETQ. The CDR3 loop spans 15 amino acids. Libraries were prepared by immunoSEQ multiplex PCR; TCRdb keeps only in-frame clonotypes and omits some of them. The repertoire has approximately 1,600 clones, more than 20% of them found once; the top ten carry around 14%. The chain is built from TRBV5-1 and TRBJ2-1; 12 bases map to TRBD2. The material was normal lung tissue next to the tumor, obtained before any cancer treatment. The receptor's source is a man between 40 and 70 years old with stage II squamous cell lung carcinoma. The CDR3 here is CASSGGLAGQGEQFF. The DNA for the CDR3 is TGCGCCAGCAGCGGTGGACTAGCGGGACAGGGTGAGCAGTTCTTC.